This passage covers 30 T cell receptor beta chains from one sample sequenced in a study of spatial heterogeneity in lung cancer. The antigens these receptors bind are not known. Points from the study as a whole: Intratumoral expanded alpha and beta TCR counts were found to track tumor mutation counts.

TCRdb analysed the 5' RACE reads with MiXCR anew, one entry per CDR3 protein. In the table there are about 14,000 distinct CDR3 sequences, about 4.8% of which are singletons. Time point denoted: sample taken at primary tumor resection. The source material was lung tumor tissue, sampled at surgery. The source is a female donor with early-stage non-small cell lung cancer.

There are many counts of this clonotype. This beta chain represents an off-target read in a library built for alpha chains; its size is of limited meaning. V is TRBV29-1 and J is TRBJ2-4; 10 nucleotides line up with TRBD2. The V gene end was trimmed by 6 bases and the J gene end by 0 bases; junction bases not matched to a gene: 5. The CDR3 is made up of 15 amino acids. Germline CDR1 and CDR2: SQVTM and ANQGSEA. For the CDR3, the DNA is TGCAGCGTCCTACTAGCGGGGAGAGCCAAAAACATTCAGTACTTC. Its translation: CSVLLAGRAKNIQYF.

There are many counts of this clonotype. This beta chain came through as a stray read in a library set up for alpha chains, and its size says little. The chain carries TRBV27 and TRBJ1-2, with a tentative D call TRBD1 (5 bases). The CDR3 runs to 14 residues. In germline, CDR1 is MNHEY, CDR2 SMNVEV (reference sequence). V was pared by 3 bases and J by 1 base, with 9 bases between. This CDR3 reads CASSFTGLNYGYTF. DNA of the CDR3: TGTGCCAGCAGTTTTACAGGCCTTAACTATGGCTACACCTTC.

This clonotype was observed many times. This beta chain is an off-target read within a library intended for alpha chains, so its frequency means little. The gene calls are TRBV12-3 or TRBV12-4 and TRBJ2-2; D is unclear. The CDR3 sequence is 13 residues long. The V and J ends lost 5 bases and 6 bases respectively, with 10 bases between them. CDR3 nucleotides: TGTGCCAGCAGTCCCACGGTTGCCGGGGAGCTGTTTTTT. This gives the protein CASSPTVAGELFF.

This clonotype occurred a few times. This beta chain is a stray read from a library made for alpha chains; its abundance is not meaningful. CDR3 region: CASSFSGANQPQHF. The CDR3 DNA sequence: TGTGCCAGCAGCTTCTCAGGGGCGAATCAGCCCCAGCATTTT. V usage is TRBV7-6 and J usage is TRBJ1-5, with D possibly being TRBD1 (6 bases). The V gene lost 3 bases and the J gene lost 4 bases, with 10 bases spanning the gap. Germline lookup yields CDR1 SGHVS and CDR2 FNYEAQ. This CDR3 is 14 amino acids long.

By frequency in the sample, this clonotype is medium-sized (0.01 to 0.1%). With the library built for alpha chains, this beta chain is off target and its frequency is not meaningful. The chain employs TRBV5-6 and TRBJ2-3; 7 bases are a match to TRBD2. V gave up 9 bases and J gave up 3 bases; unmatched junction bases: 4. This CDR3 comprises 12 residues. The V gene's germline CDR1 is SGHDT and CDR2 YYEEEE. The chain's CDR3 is CATDGGTDTQYF. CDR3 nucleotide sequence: TGTGCCACCGACGGGGGGACAGATACGCAGTATTTT.

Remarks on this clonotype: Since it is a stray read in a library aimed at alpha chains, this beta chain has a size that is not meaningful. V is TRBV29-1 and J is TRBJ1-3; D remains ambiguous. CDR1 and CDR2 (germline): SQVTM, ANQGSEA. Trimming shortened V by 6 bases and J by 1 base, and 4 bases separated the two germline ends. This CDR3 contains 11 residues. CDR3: CSVVSGNTIYF. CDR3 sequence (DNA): TGCAGCGTCGTTTCTGGAAACACCATATATTTT.

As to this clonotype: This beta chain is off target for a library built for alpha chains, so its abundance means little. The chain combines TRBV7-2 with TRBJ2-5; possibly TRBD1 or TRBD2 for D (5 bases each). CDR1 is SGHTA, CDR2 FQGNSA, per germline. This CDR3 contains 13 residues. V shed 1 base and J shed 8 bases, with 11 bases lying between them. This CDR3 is CASSLGGPGTQYF. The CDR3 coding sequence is TGTGCCAGCAGCTTAGGGGGACCGGGAACCCAGTACTTC. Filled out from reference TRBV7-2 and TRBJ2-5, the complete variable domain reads GAGVSQSPSNKVTEKGKDVELRCDPISGHTALYWYRQSLGQGLEFLIYFQGNSAPDKSGLPSDRFSAERTGGSVSTLTIQRTQQEDSAVYLCASSLGGPGTQYFGPGTRLLVL.

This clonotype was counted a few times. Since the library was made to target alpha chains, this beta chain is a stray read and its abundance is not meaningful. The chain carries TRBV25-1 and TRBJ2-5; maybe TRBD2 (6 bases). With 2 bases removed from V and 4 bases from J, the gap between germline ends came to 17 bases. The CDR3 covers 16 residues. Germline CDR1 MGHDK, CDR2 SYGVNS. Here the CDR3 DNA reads TGTGCCAGCAGTGAACCGACGGGGACTGGCCGAGAGACCCAGTACTTC. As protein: CASSEPTGTGRETQYF.

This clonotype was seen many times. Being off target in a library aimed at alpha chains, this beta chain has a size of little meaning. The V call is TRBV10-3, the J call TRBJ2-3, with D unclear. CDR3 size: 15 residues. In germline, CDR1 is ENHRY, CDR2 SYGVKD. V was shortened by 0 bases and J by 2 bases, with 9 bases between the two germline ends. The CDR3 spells CAISESSPNTDTQYF. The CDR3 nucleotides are TGTGCCATCAGTGAGTCGAGTCCTAACACAGATACGCAGTATTTT.

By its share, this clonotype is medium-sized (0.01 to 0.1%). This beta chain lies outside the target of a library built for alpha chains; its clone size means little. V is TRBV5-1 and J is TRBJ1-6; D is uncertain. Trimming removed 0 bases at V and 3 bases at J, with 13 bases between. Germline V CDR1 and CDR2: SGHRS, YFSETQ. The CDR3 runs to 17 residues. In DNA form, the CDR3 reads TGCGCCAGCAGCTTGGAAGCGAGATTTTACTATAATTCACCCCTCCACTTT. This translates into CASSLEARFYYNSPLHF.

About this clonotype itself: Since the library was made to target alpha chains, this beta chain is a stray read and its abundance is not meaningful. CDR3 sequence (DNA): TGTGCTAGTGGTTTGAAGACAGGGGGGGCAGATACGCAGTATTTT. Its translation is CASGLKTGGADTQYF. J is TRBJ2-3 and V is TRBV12-5, with TRBD1 matching 9 bases. The germline V gene has CDR1 LGHNT and CDR2 FRNRAP. The CDR3 length is 15 residues. V shed 2 bases and J 4 bases; nucleotides not matched to a gene: 4.

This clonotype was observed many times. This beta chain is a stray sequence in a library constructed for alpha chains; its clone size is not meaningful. CDR3 bases: TGTGCCAGCAGTTTAATGACTGAAGCTTTCTTT. This sequence encodes CASSLMTEAFF. V and J are TRBV28 and TRBJ1-1; D gene ambiguous. This CDR3 has 11 amino acids. CDR1 is MDHEN, CDR2 SYDVKM, per germline. V dropped 2 bases and J dropped 5 bases, with 3 bases sitting between them. The variable domain in full, completed from reference TRBV28 and TRBJ1-1, reads DVKVTQSSRYLVKRTGEKVFLECVQDMDHENMFWYRQDPGLGLRLIYFSYDVKMKEKGDIPEGYSVSREKKERFSLILESASTNQTSMYLCASSLMTEAFFGQGTRLTVV.

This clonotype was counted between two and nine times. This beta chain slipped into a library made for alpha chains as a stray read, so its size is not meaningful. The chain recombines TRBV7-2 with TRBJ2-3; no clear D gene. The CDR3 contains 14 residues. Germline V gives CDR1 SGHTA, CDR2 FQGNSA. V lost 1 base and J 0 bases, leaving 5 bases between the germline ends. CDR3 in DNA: TGTGCCAGCAGCTTAGGACGGAGCACAGATACGCAGTATTTT. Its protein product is CASSLGRSTDTQYF.

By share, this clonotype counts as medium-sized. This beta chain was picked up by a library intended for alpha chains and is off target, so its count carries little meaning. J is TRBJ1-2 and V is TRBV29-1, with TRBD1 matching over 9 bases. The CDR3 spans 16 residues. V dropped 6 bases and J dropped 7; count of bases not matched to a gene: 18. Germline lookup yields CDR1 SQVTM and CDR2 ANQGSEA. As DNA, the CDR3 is TGCAGCGTAAAATCCGACACAGGGGGCGCGTACTCTGGCTACACCTTC. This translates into CSVKSDTGGAYSGYTF. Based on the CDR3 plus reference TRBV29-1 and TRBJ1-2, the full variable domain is SAVISQKPSRDICQRGTSLTIQCQVDSQVTMMFWYRQQPGQSLTLIATANQGSEATYESGFVIDKFPISRPNLTFSTLTVSNMSPEDSSIYLCSVKSDTGGAYSGYTFGSGTRLTVV.

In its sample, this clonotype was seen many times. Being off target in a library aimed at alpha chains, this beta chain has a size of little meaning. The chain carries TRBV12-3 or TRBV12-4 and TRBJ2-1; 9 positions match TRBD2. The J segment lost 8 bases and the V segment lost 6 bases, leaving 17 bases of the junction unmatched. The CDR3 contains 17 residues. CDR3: CASSRGASGVKFDEQFF. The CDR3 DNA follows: TGTGCCAGCAGCCGGGGGGCTAGCGGGGTTAAGTTCGATGAGCAGTTCTTC.

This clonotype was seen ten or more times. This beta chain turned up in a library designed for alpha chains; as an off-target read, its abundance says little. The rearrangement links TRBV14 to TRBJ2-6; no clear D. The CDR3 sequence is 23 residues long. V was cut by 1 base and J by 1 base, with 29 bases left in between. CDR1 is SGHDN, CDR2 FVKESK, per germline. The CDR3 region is CASSQAPPWVTLSKLSGANVLTF. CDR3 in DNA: TGTGCCAGCAGCCAAGCACCTCCGTGGGTCACCCTGTCCAAACTTTCTGGGGCCAACGTCCTGACTTTC.

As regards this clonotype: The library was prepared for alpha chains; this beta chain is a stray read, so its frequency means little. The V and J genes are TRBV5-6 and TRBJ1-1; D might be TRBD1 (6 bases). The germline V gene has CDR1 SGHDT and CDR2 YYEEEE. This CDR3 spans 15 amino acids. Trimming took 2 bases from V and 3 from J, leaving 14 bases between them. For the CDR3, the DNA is TGTGCCAGCAGCTTAGGGGGGGAGTTGGACACTGAAGCTTTCTTT. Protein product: CASSLGGELDTEAFF.

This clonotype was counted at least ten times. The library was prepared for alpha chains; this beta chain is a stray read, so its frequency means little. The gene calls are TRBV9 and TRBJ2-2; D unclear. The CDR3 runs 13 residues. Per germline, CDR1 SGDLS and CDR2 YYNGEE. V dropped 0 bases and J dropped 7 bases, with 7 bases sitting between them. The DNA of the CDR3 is TGTGCCAGCAGCGTAGGGGTGGTCGGGGAGCTGTTTTTT. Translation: CASSVGVVGELFF. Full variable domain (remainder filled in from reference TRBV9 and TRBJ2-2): DSGVTQTPKHLITATGQRVTLRCSPRSGDLSVYWYQQSLDQGLQFLIQYYNGEERAKGNILERFSAQQFPDLHSELNLSSLELGDSALYFCASSVGVVGELFFGEGSRLTVL.

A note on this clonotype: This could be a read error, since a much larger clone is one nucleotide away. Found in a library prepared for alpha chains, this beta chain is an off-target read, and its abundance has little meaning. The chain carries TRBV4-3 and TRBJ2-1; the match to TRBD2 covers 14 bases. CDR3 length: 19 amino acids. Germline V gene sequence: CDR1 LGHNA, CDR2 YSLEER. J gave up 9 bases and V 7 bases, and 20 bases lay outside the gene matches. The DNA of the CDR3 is TGCGCCAGCAACCAGGATGGCCTCGAAGGACTAGCGGGGGGAATTGAGCAGTTCTTC. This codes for CASNQDGLEGLAGGIEQFF.

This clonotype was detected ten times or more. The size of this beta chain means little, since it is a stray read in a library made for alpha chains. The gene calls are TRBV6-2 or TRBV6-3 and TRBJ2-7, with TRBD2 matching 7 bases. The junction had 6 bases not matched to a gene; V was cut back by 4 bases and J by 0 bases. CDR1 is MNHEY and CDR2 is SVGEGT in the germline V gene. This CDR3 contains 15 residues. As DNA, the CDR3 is TGTGCCAGCAGTTGGGGGGGAATCCTCTCCTACGAGCAGTACTTC. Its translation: CASSWGGILSYEQYF.

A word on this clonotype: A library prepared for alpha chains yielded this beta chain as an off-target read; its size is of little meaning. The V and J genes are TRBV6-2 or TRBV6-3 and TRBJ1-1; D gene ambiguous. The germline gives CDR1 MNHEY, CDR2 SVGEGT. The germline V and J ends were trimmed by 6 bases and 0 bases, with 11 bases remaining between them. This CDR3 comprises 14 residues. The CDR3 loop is CASSPDNMNTEAFF. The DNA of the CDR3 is TGTGCCAGCAGCCCAGACAACATGAACACTGAAGCTTTCTTT.

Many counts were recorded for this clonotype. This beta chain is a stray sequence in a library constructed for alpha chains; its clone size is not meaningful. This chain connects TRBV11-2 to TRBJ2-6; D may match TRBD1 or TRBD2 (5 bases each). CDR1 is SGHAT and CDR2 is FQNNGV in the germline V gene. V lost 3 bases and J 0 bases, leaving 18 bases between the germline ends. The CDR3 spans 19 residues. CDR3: CASSFTWGTAISGANVLTF. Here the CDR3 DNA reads TGTGCCAGCAGCTTTACATGGGGGACCGCCATCTCTGGGGCCAACGTCCTGACTTTC.

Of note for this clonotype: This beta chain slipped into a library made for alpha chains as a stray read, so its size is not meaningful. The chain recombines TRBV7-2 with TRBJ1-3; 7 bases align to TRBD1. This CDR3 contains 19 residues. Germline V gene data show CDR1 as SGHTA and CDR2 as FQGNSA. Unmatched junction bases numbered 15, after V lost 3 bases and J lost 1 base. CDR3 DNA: TGTGCCAGCAGCTTGGGAACACCGCCTGACAGGGCGTCTGGAAACACCATATATTTT. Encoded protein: CASSLGTPPDRASGNTIYF.

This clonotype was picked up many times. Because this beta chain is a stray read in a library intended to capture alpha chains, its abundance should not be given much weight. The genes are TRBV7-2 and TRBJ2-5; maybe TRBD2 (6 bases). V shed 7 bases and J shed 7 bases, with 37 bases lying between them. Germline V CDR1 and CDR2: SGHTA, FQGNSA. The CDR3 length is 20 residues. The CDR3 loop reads CASTLGVGGIVTQWIVTQYF. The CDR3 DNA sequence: TGTGCCAGCACCTTGGGGGTAGGAGGGATAGTGACCCAGTGGATAGTGACCCAGTACTTC.

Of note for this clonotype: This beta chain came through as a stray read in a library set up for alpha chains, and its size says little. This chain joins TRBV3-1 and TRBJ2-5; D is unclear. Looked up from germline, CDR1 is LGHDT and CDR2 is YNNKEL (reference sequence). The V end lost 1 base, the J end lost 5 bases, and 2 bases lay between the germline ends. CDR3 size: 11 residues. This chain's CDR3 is CASSQVETQYF. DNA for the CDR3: TGTGCCAGCAGCCAAGTTGAGACCCAGTACTTC.

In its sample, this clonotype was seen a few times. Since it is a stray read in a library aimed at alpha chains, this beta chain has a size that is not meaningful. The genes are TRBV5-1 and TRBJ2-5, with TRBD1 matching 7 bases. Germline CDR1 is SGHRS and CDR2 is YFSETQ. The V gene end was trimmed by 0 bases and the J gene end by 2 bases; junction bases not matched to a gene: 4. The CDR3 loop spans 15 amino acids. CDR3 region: CASSLAWTGQETQYF. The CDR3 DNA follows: TGCGCCAGCAGCTTGGCCTGGACAGGACAAGAGACCCAGTACTTC. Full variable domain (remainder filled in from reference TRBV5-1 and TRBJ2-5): KAGVTQTPRYLIKTRGQQVTLSCSPISGHRSVSWYQQTPGQGLQFLFEYFSETQRNKGNFPGRFSGRQFSNSRSEMNVSTLELGDSALYLCASSLAWTGQETQYFGPGTRLLVL.

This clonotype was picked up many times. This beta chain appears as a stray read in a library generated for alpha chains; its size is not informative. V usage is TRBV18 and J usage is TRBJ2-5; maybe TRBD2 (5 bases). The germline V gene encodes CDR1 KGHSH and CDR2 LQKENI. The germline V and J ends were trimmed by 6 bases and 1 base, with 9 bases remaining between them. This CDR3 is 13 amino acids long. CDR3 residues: CASSTGVQETQYF. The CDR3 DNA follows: TGTGCCAGCTCTACCGGGGTCCAAGAGACCCAGTACTTC.

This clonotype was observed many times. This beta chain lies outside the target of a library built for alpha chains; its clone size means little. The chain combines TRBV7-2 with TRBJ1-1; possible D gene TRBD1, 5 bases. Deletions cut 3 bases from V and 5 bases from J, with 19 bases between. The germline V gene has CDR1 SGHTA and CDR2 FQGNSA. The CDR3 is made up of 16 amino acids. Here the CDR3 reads CASSFYVGAQGTEAFF. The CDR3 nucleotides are TGTGCCAGCAGCTTTTATGTTGGGGCGCAAGGGACTGAAGCTTTCTTT.

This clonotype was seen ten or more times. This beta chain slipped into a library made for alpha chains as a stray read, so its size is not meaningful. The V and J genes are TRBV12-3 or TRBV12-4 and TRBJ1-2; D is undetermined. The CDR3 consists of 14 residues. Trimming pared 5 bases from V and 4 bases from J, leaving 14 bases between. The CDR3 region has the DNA TGTGCCAGCAGTCCCGACGGCTATGCCTATGGCTACACCTTC. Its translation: CASSPDGYAYGYTF.

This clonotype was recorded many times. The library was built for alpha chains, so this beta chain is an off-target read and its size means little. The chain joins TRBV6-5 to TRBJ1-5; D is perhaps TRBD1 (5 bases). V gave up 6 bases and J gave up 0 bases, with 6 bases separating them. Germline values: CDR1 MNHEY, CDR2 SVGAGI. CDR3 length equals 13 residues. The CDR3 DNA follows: TGTGCCAGCAGGAGGGGTAGCAATCAGCCCCAGCATTTT. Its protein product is CASRRGSNQPQHF.